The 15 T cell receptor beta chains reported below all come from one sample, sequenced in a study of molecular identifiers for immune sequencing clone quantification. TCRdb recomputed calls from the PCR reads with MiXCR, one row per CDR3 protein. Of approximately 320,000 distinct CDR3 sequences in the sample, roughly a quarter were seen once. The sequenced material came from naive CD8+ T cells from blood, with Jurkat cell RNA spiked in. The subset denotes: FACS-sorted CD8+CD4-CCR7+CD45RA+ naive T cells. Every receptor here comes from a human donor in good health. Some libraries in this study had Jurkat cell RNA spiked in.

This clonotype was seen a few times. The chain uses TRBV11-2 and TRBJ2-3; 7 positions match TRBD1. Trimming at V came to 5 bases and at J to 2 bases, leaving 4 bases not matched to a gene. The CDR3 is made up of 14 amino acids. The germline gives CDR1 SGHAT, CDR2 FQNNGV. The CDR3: CASSRTGDTDTQYF. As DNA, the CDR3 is TGTGCCAGCAGCCGGACAGGAGACACAGATACGCAGTATTTT.

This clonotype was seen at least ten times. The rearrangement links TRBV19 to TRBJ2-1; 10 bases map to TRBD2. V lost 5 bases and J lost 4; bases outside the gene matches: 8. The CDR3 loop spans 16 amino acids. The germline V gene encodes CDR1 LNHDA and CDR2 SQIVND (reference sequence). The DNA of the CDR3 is TGTGCCAGTAGTCTGGCAGCGGGGGGGCTTTACAATGAGCAGTTCTTC. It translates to CASSLAAGGLYNEQFF.

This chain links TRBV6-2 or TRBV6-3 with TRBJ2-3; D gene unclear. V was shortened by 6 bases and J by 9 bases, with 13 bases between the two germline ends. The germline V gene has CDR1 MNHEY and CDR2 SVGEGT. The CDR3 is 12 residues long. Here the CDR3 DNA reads TGTGCCAGCAGGGACCCGGACGGAACGCAGTATTTT. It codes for CASRDPDGTQYF.

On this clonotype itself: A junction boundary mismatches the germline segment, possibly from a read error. The CDR3, as DNA: TGTGCCAGCAGTTTGGACATCACTGAAGCTTCCTTT. Translating it yields CASSLDITEASF. The chain combines TRBV28 with TRBJ1-1, with D perhaps TRBD1 (5 bases). The CDR3 has 12 amino acids. Per the germline V gene, CDR1 is MDHEN and CDR2 is SYDVKM.

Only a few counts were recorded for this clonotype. In DNA form, the CDR3 reads TGTGCCAGCAGCCTACATCAACAGGAACTGAACACTGAAGCTTTCTTT. Amino acid sequence: CASSLHQQELNTEAFF. The chain uses TRBV28 and TRBJ1-1; possible D gene TRBD1, 5 bases. The V gene lost 6 bases and the J gene lost 0 bases, with 17 bases spanning the gap. Germline-derived CDR1 and CDR2 are MDHEN and SYDVKM. This CDR3 contains 16 residues.

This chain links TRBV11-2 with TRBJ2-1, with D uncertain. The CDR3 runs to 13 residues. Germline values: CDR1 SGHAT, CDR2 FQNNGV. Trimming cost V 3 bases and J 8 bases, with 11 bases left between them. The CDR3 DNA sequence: TGTGCCAGCAGCTTGCCAGCTTACCATGAGCAGTTCTTC. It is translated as CASSLPAYHEQFF.

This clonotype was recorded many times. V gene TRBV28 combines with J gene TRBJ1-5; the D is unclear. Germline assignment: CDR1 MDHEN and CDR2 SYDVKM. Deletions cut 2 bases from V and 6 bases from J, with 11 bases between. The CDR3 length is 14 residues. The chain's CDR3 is CASSLPDLFQPQHF. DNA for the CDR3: TGTGCCAGCAGTTTACCGGATTTGTTTCAGCCCCAGCATTTT.

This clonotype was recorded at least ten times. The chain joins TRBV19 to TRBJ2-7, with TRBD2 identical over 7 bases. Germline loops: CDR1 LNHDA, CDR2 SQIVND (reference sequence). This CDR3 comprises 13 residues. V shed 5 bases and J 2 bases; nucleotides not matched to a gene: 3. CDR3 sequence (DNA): TGTGCCAGTAGTGCCGGGACTACCTACGAGCAGTACTTC. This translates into CASSAGTTYEQYF.

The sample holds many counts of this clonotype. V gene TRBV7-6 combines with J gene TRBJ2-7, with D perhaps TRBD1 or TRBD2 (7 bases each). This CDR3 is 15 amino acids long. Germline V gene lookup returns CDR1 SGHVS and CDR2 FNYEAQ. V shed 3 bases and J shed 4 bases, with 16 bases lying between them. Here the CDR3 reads CASSLGDSGMYEQYF. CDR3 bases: TGTGCCAGCAGCTTGGGGGACAGCGGGATGTACGAGCAGTACTTC. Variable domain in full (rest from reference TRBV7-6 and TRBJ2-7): GAGVSQSPRYKVTKRGQDVALRCDPISGHVSLYWYRQALGQGPEFLTYFNYEAQQDKSGLPNDRFSAERPEGSISTLTIQRTEQRDSAMYRCASSLGDSGMYEQYFGPGTRLTVT.

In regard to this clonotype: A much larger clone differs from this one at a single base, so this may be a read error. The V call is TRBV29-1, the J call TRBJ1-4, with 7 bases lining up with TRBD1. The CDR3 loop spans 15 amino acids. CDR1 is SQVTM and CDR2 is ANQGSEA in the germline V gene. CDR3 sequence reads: CSVEGTERTSEKLFF. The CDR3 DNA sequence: TGCAGCGTTGAGGGGACAGAAAGAACTAGTGAAAAACTGTTTTTT.

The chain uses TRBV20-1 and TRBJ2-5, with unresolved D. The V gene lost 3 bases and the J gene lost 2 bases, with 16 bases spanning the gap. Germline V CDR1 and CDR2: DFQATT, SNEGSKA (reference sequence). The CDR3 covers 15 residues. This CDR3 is CSASLVRLPQETQYF. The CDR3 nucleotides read TGCAGTGCTAGTCTTGTTAGACTTCCACAAGAGACCCAGTACTTC.

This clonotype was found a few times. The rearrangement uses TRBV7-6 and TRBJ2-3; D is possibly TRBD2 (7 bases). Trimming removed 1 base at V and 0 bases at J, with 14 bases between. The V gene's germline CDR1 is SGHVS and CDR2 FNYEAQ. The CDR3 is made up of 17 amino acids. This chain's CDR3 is CASSLVGGPDSTDTQYF. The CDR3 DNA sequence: TGTGCCAGCAGCTTAGTCGGGGGGCCCGACAGCACAGATACGCAGTATTTT.

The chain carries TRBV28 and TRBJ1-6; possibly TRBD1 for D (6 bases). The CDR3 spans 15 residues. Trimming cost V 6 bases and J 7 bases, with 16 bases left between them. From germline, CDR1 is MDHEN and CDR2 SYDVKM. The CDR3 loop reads CASRLQGYGNSPLHF. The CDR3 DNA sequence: TGTGCCAGCAGATTGCAGGGGTATGGGAATTCACCCCTCCACTTT.

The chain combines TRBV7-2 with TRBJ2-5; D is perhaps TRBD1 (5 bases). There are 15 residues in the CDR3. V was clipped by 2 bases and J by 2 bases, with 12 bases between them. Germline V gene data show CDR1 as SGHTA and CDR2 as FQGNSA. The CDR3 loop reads CASSLFLTGQETQYF. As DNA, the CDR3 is TGTGCCAGCAGCTTATTTCTCACAGGTCAAGAGACCCAGTACTTC.

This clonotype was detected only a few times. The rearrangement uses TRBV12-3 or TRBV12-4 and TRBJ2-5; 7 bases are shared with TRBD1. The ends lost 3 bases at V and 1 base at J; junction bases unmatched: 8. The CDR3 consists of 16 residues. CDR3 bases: TGTGCCAGCAGTTTGGCCGGGACAGTAGCCCAAGAGACCCAGTACTTC. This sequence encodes CASSLAGTVAQETQYF.